This paragraph reports one T cell receptor (beta chain). Using a J-beta primer mix together with a sample-barcoded 5' primer, a second PCR was run for about 7 to 12 cycles. TCRdb called the 5' RACE reads again in MiXCR, with one record for every CDR3 protein. The sample includes under 800,000 distinct CDR3 sequences, roughly 47% of them seen just once. The sample belongs to a study of blood T cells in healthy people across ages. Germline-derived CDR1 and CDR2 are DFQATT and SNEGSKA (reference sequence). This CDR3 contains 13 residues. The specimen was blood. The V gene is TRBV20-1, the J gene TRBJ2-5, with 8 bases that match TRBD2. The receptor comes from a woman between 55 and 75 years old in good health. Here the CDR3 reads CSGDERGWETQYF. The CDR3 bases are TGCAGCGGGGATGAGCGGGGGTGGGAGACCCAGTACTTC.